This T cell receptor (beta chain) is from a study of sequential checkpoint blockade in melanoma. On the study more broadly: Randomization was 1:1 between first-line nivolumab→ipilimumab and ipilimumab→nivolumab. Each arm's sequence ended with maintenance nivolumab.

Here immunoSEQ multiplex PCR was the method, and the copy in TCRdb shows in-frame clones only, minus some. The sample has some 10,000 clones, approximately 73% seen once. The sample's treatment: randomized to nivolumab then ipilimumab (arm A) or the reverse (arm B). CDR1 and CDR2 (germline): SGHDN, FVKESK. V was pared by 2 bases and J by 6 bases, with 8 bases between. The CDR3 has 13 residues. The J gene is TRBJ2-1, the V gene TRBV14; the D gene is possibly TRBD1 (5 bases). Material: CD8+ T cells sorted from blood (inferred from file names), obtained from a patient given nivolumab and ipilimumab in sequence. The sequence came from a human donor with melanoma. The CDR3 here is CASSQWQGNEQFF. The CDR3 nucleotides are TGTGCCAGCAGCCAATGGCAGGGCAATGAGCAGTTCTTC.